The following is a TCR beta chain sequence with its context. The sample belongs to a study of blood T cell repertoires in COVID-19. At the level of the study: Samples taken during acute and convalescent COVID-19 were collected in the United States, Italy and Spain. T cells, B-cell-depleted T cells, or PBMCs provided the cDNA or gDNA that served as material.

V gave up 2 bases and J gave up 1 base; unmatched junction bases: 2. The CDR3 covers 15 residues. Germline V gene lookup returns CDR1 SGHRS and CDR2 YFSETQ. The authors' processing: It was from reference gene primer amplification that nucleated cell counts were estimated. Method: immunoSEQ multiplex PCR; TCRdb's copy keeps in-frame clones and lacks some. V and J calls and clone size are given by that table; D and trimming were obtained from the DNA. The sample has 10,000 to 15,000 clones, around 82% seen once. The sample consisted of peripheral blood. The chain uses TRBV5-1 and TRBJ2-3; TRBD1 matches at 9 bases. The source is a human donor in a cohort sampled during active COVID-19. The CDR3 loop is CASSLTGGGTDTQYF. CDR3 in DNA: TGCGCCAGCAGCTTAACAGGGGGCGGCACAGATACGCAGTATTTT. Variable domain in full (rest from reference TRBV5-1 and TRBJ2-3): KAGVTQTPRYLIKTRGQQVTLSCSPISGHRSVSWYQQTPGQGLQFLFEYFSETQRNKGNFPGRFSGRQFSNSRSEMNVSTLELGDSALYLCASSLTGGGTDTQYFGPGTRLTVL.